This is a list of T cell receptor beta chains from one sample in a study of T cells in Graves' hyperthyroidism and ophthalmopathy. TCRdb re-derived calls from the multiplex PCR reads in MiXCR, one entry per CDR3 protein. The sample lists over 500,000 distinct CDR3 sequences, about 14% seen once, with roughly 13% in the top ten. Sequencing used blood. The receptors shown here come from a woman in her forties with Graves' hyperthyroidism. Each CDR3 is given with its conserved first and last residue.

v_call	j_call	cdr3_aa
TRBV10-2	TRBJ2-1	CASSESTYNEQFF
TRBV15	TRBJ2-1	CATSRDGSGGGTYNEQFF
TRBV7-2	TRBJ2-6	CASSLVSSGASVLTF
TRBV18	TRBJ1-2	CASSPARSSNYGYTF
TRBV2	TRBJ2-5	CASRKDRVGQETQYF
TRBV7-8	TRBJ2-1	CASSYSGREGRGEQFF
TRBV5-1	TRBJ2-1	CASSESAGGRNEQFF
TRBV10-3	TRBJ1-4	CAISLGGTINEKLFF
TRBV7-6	TRBJ2-1	CASSAALAGGTNEQFF
TRBV30	TRBJ2-3	CACTRGLGTDTQYF
TRBV27	TRBJ2-7	CASSQRTGKNEQYF
TRBV28	TRBJ1-2	CASRPWAMGGQGNYGYTF
TRBV7-9	TRBJ2-7	CASSLVLAAASEQYF
TRBV2	TRBJ1-2	CASSRQGRANYGYTF
TRBV5-1	TRBJ2-7	CASSLELAGGPGYEQYF
TRBV6-1	TRBJ2-1	CASPGLAGLNEQFF
TRBV10-3	TRBJ1-1	CAIGTGVDTEAFF
TRBV12-3/TRBV12-4	TRBJ2-3	CASSGLAGDTQYF
TRBV7-2	TRBJ2-5	CASSLVQQETQYF
TRBV2	TRBJ2-7	CASSDLDYEQYF
TRBV5-1	TRBJ1-4	CASSWGDRGNEKLFF
TRBV10-3	TRBJ2-5	CAISQGGQKTQYF
TRBV7-2	TRBJ2-7	CASSLALGITGYYEQYF